A selection of T cell receptor beta chains follows, all from one sample in a study of blood T cell repertoires in COVID-19. Libraries were prepared by immunoSEQ multiplex PCR; TCRdb keeps only in-frame clonotypes and omits some of them. The sample includes 150,000 to 200,000 clones, around 81% seen only once; the top ten take about 5.6%. Input material: PBMCs or T cells enriched from blood (not recorded which). The receptor source for this set is a man aged 35 to 55 who had recovered from COVID-19. Both conserved end residues are part of each CDR3. D genes are given only for firm matches. For some rows the clone size is stated as once, few or many, or as a class when expanded; others skip it.

>TRBD1|15|-|TRBJ2-2|TRBV7-3
TGTGCCAGCAGCAGCCACGGACAGGGCACCGGGGAGCTGTTTTTT
CASSSHGQGTGELFF
>TRBD2|13|once|TRBJ2-5|TRBV6-5
TGTGCCAGCAGCCGGACTAGTTACGAGACCCAGTACTTC
CASSRTSYETQYF
>-|15|-|TRBJ1-1|TRBV5-4
TGTGCCAGCAGCTTGGGGGGGCAGATGAACACTGAAGCTTTCTTT
CASSLGGQMNTEAFF
>-|17|-|TRBJ1-2|TRBV9
TGTGCCAGCAGCCATTCCATCCTTAAGGGAGGGAACTATGGCTACACCTTC
CASSHSILKGGNYGYTF
>-|15|-|TRBJ1-1|TRBV10-3
TGTGCCATCAGTTCGGCGGGGGCGCGGAACACTGAAGCTTTCTTT
CAISSAGARNTEAFF
>TRBD2|16|-|TRBJ2-5|TRBV2
TGTGCCAGCAGTGAAGGTTCCCGGGGGGGCCGAGAGACCCAGTACTTC
CASSEGSRGGRETQYF
>-|14|-|TRBJ2-5|TRBV15
TGTGCCACCAGCAGCAGTACGATTTTGGAGACCCAGTACTTC
CATSSSTILETQYF
>-|13|-|TRBJ1-5|TRBV30
TGTGCCTGGAGTGCGGCGAGGGATCAGCCCCAGCATTTT
CAWSAARDQPQHF
>-|13|-|TRBJ2-1|TRBV3-1/TRBV3-2
TGTGCCAGCAGCCATCAAATAGGGAGTGAGCAGTTCTTC
CASSHQIGSEQFF
>TRBD1|17|-|TRBJ1-1|TRBV6-2/TRBV6-3
TGTGCCAGCAACCCCGCAGGGGGCCGGGGTGGCTACGCTGAAGCTTTCTTT
CASNPAGGRGGYAEAFF
>-|14|-|TRBJ1-1|TRBV3-1/TRBV3-2
TGTGCCAGCAGCCAAGCCGAGGGAAGGACTGAAGCTTTCTTT
CASSQAEGRTEAFF
>-|12|-|TRBJ1-2|TRBV28
TGTGCCAGCAGTTTAGCGGAGACAGAATACACCTTC
CASSLAETEYTF
>TRBD2|18|once|TRBJ2-3|TRBV6-2/TRBV6-3
TGTGCCAGCAGCCTCTCGGTTAGGCGGGGGGCCGGGGGAGATACGCAGTATTTT
CASSLSVRRGAGGDTQYF
>TRBD1|19|-|TRBJ1-2|TRBV9
TGTGCCAGCAGCGCACAGTCGGAACCAACAGGGGACCCTAACTATGGCTACACCTTC
CASSAQSEPTGDPNYGYTF
>-|13|few|TRBJ2-1|TRBV9
TGTGCCAGCAGCGGCGGGGACTACAATGAGCAGTTCTTC
CASSGGDYNEQFF